This entry is about one TCR beta chain. What it binds is unknown. The record originates from a study of spatial heterogeneity in lung cancer. Study overall: The study consistently detected more beta-chain than alpha-chain sequences. Points from the study as a whole: Follow-up blood showed ubiquitous expanded tumor TCRs less than blood at resection did.

Trimming stripped 0 bases from V and 5 bases from J, with 13 bases between. The CDR3 has 15 residues. CDR1 is LNHNV and CDR2 is YYDKDF in the germline V gene (reference sequence). TCR cDNA molecules each carried a unique molecular identifier. MiXCR, run by TCRdb on the 5' RACE reads, gives a single entry per CDR3 protein. The sample yields around 110,000 distinct CDR3 sequences, 9% to 15% seen once. The time point is: blood at routine non-recurrence follow-up after resection. Unsorted tumor, nontumor lung tissue or cryopreserved PBMC supplied the whole RNA. The chain has TRBV15 and TRBJ1-1, with D perhaps TRBD1 (6 bases). The origin of this receptor is a male donor with early-stage non-small cell lung cancer. Sequencing used PBMCs, obtained at follow-up. The CDR3 nucleotides are TGTGCCACCAGCAGAGAGTTACAGGGAGAAACTGAAGCTTTCTTT. This encodes CATSRELQGETEAFF.